This T cell receptor (beta chain) was captured in a study of early T cells in non-severe SARS-CoV-2 infection. Unique molecular identifier tags were affixed to discrete cDNA molecules. A single record per CDR3 protein comes from TCRdb applying MiXCR to the 5' RACE reads. Of tens of thousands of distinct CDR3 sequences listed, approximately 15% are singletons. This clonotype came up many times. Germline-derived CDR1 and CDR2 are KGHSH and LQKENI. Trimming removed 1 base from V and 5 bases from J; junction bases left unmatched: 4. This CDR3 has 15 residues. The TCR comes from an adult who was a healthcare worker with PCR-confirmed SARS-CoV-2 infection or an uninfected control (not recorded which). Sequencing was performed on whole blood, taken at baseline. The rearrangement links TRBV18 to TRBJ2-3, with 9 bases fitting TRBD2. CDR3 region: CASSPLAGAQDTQYF. The CDR3 DNA reads TGTGCCAGCTCACCACTAGCGGGAGCCCAAGATACGCAGTATTTT.